These 24 T cell receptor beta chains were sequenced from one sample in a study of blood T cell repertoires in COVID-19. The method was immunoSEQ multiplex PCR; TCRdb's version includes in-frame clones alone and lacks a portion of them. The sample includes approximately 210,000 clones, almost 85% of them seen just once. Sequencing was carried out using peripheral blood. The receptors here all came from a woman between 45 and 65 years old with active or convalescent COVID-19.

The chain has TRBV7-6 and TRBJ1-1; D is unclear. The germline gives CDR1 SGHVS, CDR2 FNYEAQ. Trimming removed 1 base at V and 8 bases at J, with 11 bases between. The CDR3 runs to 13 residues. The CDR3 DNA reads TGTGCCAGCAGCTTAGTTCTCGGTAGCGAAGCTTTCTTT. Its protein is CASSLVLGSEAFF.

This clone was counted at least ten times. The chain couples TRBV2 to TRBJ1-5; TRBD1 matches 9 bases. CDR3 length equals 15 residues. The V segment lost 6 bases and the J segment 3 bases; nucleotides outside the gene matches: 6. Germline V CDR1 and CDR2: SNHLY, FYNNEI. The CDR3 DNA is TGTGCCAGCAGCCTACAGGGGGCCCACAATCAGCCCCAGCATTTT. Protein: CASSLQGAHNQPQHF. The whole variable domain, filled in from reference TRBV2 and TRBJ1-5, reads EPEVTQTPSHQVTQMGQEVILRCVPISNHLYFYWYRQILGQKVEFLVSFYNNEISEKSEIFDDQFSVERPDGSNFTLKIRSTKLEDSAMYFCASSLQGAHNQPQHFGDGTRLSIL.

The chain combines TRBV7-9 with TRBJ1-5; perhaps TRBD1 as D (5 bases). Germline values: CDR1 SEHNR, CDR2 FQNEAQ (reference sequence). With 2 bases removed from V and 0 bases from J, the gap between germline ends came to 8 bases. This CDR3 has 15 amino acids. The CDR3 DNA is TGTGCCAGCAGCTTATCGGGGGTTAGCAATCAGCCCCAGCATTTT. It specifies CASSLSGVSNQPQHF.

The gene calls are TRBV28 and TRBJ2-1; possibly TRBD1 for D (5 bases). The V end was cut by 5 bases, the J end by 7 bases, with 18 bases between. CDR1 and CDR2 from the germline V gene are MDHEN and SYDVKM. CDR3 size: 15 residues. CDR3 sequence: CASSRPRDVINEQFF. DNA for the CDR3: TGTGCCAGCAGTCGCCCCAGGGATGTGATTAATGAGCAGTTCTTC.

The chain links TRBV7-3 to TRBJ1-1; TRBD1 matches 8 bases. The CDR3 contains 14 residues. Per the germline V gene, CDR1 is SGHTA and CDR2 is FQGTGA. V was clipped by 5 bases and J by 5 bases; unmatched bases: 7. The CDR3 sequence is CASSPTGGWTEAFF. The CDR3 DNA follows: TGTGCCAGCAGCCCTACAGGGGGGTGGACTGAAGCTTTCTTT. The complete variable domain, with remaining parts taken from reference TRBV7-3 and TRBJ1-1, reads GAGVSQTPSNKVTEKGKYVELRCDPISGHTALYWYRQSLGQGPEFLIYFQGTGAADDSGLPNDRFFAVRPEGSVSTLKIQRTERGDSAVYLCASSPTGGWTEAFFGQGTRLTVV.

A note on this clone: Other DNA sequences in this specimen translate into the identical CDR3. The chain employs TRBV19 and TRBJ1-1; D ambiguous. Deletions cut 5 bases from V and 2 bases from J, with 9 bases between. The V gene's germline CDR1 is LNHDA and CDR2 SQIVND (reference sequence). CDR3 length equals 13 residues. CDR3 DNA sequence: TGTGCCAGTAGTCCAACAGTTAACACTGAAGCTTTCTTT. Its translation is CASSPTVNTEAFF.

The CDR3 region is CASSPTGPNSPLHF. CDR3 bases: TGTGCCAGCTCACCAACAGGACCGAATTCACCCCTCCACTTT. The V gene is TRBV18, the J gene TRBJ1-6, with D perhaps TRBD1 (5 bases). The V and J ends lost 2 bases and 7 bases respectively, with 9 bases between them. This CDR3 is built from 14 residues. From germline, CDR1 is KGHSH and CDR2 LQKENI.

J is TRBJ2-5 and V is TRBV5-1; weak D call: TRBD1 (5 bases). Trimming left V 4 bases short and J 4 bases short, with 23 bases between. Germline CDR1 reads SGHRS; CDR2 reads YFSETQ. There are 17 residues in the CDR3. CDR3 DNA: TGCGCCAGCAGCCTGTTTGCCGGCCAGGGAATCGGAGAGACCCAGTACTTC. Translation: CASSLFAGQGIGETQYF.

The genes are TRBV11-2 and TRBJ1-2; D unresolved. Per germline, CDR1 SGHAT and CDR2 FQNNGV. The CDR3 loop spans 16 amino acids. V was cut by 0 bases and J by 5 bases, with 16 bases left in between. CDR3: CASSLDLTASLYGYTF. CDR3 coding DNA: TGTGCCAGCAGCTTAGATCTCACAGCCTCCCTTTATGGCTACACCTTC.

The CDR3 sequence: CASSRDRGTDTQYF. The CDR3 DNA follows: TGTGCCAGCAGTCGCGACAGGGGCACAGATACGCAGTATTTT. The chain recombines TRBV6-5 with TRBJ2-3, with 7 bases fitting TRBD1. V shed 5 bases and J 1 base; nucleotides not matched to a gene: 3. Germline values: CDR1 MNHEY, CDR2 SVGAGI. The CDR3 runs 14 residues.

There are a few counts of this clone. The chain recombines TRBV6-2 or TRBV6-3 with TRBJ2-1; no clear D gene. The CDR3 is 12 amino acids. Trimming stripped 4 bases from V and 5 bases from J, with 6 bases between. Germline V gives CDR1 MNHEY, CDR2 SVGEGT. The CDR3: CASSFPDNEQFF. The CDR3 nucleotides read TGTGCCAGCAGTTTCCCCGACAATGAGCAGTTCTTC.

The J gene is TRBJ2-1, the V gene TRBV11-2; D is undetermined. Germline V gene sequence: CDR1 SGHAT, CDR2 FQNNGV. The V gene lost 5 bases and the J gene lost 9 bases, with 11 bases spanning the gap. The CDR3 has 12 residues. The CDR3 nucleotides read TGTGCCAGCAGCCCCCGGTTTCGTGAGCAGTTCTTC. It is translated as CASSPRFREQFF.

V and J are TRBV1 and TRBJ1-1; the listed D gene, TRBD1, was not tested against the DNA. TRBV1 is tagged as a pseudogene. CDR3 size: 12 residues. CDR3 DNA: TGCACCAGCAGCCAACACCGGGACACGGCTTTCTTT. Its protein product is CTSSQHRDTAFF.

The genes are TRBV19 and TRBJ1-5, with D perhaps matching TRBD1 (5 bases). The CDR3 is 14 residues long. The germline V gene has CDR1 LNHDA and CDR2 SQIVND (reference sequence). Trimming removed 0 bases at V and 7 bases at J, with 10 bases between. Here the CDR3 DNA reads TGTGCCAGTAGTATAGAGAGGGGAGGCCAGCCCCAGCATTTT. Translated: CASSIERGGQPQHF. The complete variable domain, with remaining parts taken from reference TRBV19 and TRBJ1-5, reads DGGITQSPKYLFRKEGQNVTLSCEQNLNHDAMYWYRQDPGQGLRLIYYSQIVNDFQKGDIAEGYSVSREKKESFPLTVTSAQKNPTAFYLCASSIERGGQPQHFGDGTRLSIL.

V is TRBV5-1 and J is TRBJ2-7, with D uncertain. V lost 2 bases and J lost 0, with 9 bases in between. The CDR3 has 14 amino acids. Germline V CDR1 and CDR2: SGHRS, YFSETQ. DNA of the CDR3: TGCGCCAGCAGCTTCGAGGATCTCTCCTACGAGCAGTACTTC. It encodes CASSFEDLSYEQYF.

The chain uses TRBV18 and TRBJ1-1; TRBD1 agrees at 8 bases. Germline V gene sequence: CDR1 KGHSH, CDR2 LQKENI. The V and J ends lost 4 bases and 8 bases, in that order; junction bases with no gene match: 9. The CDR3 runs 14 residues. The DNA for the CDR3 is TGTGCCAGCTCACACTTCAGGGGGCCCCAAGAAGCTTTCTTT. It translates to CASSHFRGPQEAFF.

This clone was detected once. The chain couples TRBV5-1 to TRBJ1-5; TRBD1 agrees at 8 bases. Germline V lookup: CDR1 SGHRS, CDR2 YFSETQ. This CDR3 region has 15 residues. V was clipped by 0 bases and J by 6 bases; unmatched bases: 5. The CDR3 loop is CASSLETGDLQPQHF. In DNA, the CDR3 is TGCGCCAGCAGCTTGGAGACAGGGGACCTTCAGCCCCAGCATTTT.

The rearrangement uses TRBV2 and TRBJ2-7; D is unresolved. The germline V and J ends were trimmed by 8 bases and 1 base, with 15 bases remaining between them. The CDR3 length is 14 residues. The germline gives CDR1 SNHLY, CDR2 FYNNEI. This chain's CDR3 is CASGDVTSSYEQYF. CDR3 bases: TGTGCCAGCGGAGACGTTACATCATCCTACGAGCAGTACTTC.

The chain uses TRBV27 and TRBJ2-7; TRBD1 agrees at 8 bases. The V gene end was trimmed by 7 bases and the J gene end by 9 bases; junction bases not matched to a gene: 17. Germline V gene data show CDR1 as MNHEY and CDR2 as SMNVEV (reference sequence). This CDR3 is built from 15 residues. DNA for the CDR3: TGTGCCAGCATTAAACCGACACACAGGGGGGATCTGCAGTACGTC. This translates into CASIKPTHRGDLQYV.

The chain links TRBV3-1 (or the pseudogene TRBV3-2) to TRBJ1-5; D is unresolved. Trimming took 1 base from V and 3 from J, leaving 7 bases between them. The CDR3 has 14 residues. Germline lookup yields CDR1 LGHDT and CDR2 YNNKEL (reference sequence). For the CDR3, the DNA is TGTGCCAGCAGCCAAGGGGCATCCAATCAGCCCCAGCATTTT. It specifies CASSQGASNQPQHF.

The V and J genes are TRBV2 and TRBJ2-5; 9 bases match TRBD2. V lost 3 bases to trimming and J lost 5 bases; unmatched junction nucleotides: 7. Germline CDR1 and CDR2: SNHLY and FYNNEI. This CDR3 region has 15 residues. Here the CDR3 reads CASSDRGGAWETQYF. The DNA for the CDR3 is TGTGCCAGCAGTGATCGCGGGGGGGCCTGGGAGACCCAGTACTTC.

This chain connects TRBV2 to TRBJ2-5; D possibly corresponds to TRBD1 (5 bases). The ends were cut back, 9 bases at V and 4 bases at J, with 12 bases in the middle. This CDR3 contains 12 residues. Per germline, CDR1 SNHLY and CDR2 FYNNEI. CDR3 in DNA: TGTGCCAGGTTGGCCCAGGGAGAGACCCAGTACTTC. Translation gives CARLAQGETQYF.

The chain uses TRBV29-1 and TRBJ1-4; 7 bases are a match to TRBD1. V lost 5 bases and J lost 6; bases outside the gene matches: 9. The germline V gene encodes CDR1 SQVTM and CDR2 ANQGSEA. The CDR3 runs 14 residues. The DNA for the CDR3 is TGCAGCGTTCCGACAGGGTTGTGGGATGAAAAACTGTTTTTT. This codes for CSVPTGLWDEKLFF.

This chain connects TRBV27 to TRBJ1-4, with 11 bases lining up with TRBD1. Germline V gives CDR1 MNHEY, CDR2 SMNVEV (reference sequence). V gave up 6 bases and J gave up 7 bases; unmatched junction bases: 10. The CDR3 is made up of 16 amino acids. The CDR3 region is CASRQNSGTGGEKLFF. The CDR3 DNA reads as TGTGCCAGCAGACAGAACTCCGGGACAGGGGGTGAAAAACTGTTTTTT.